Listed here is a single TCR beta chain. With iRepertoire HTBI primers and Arm-PCR of CDR3 regions, TCR beta libraries were built. Using its own MiXCR run on the multiplex PCR reads, TCRdb lists one record per CDR3 protein. Among 550,000 to 600,000 distinct CDR3 sequences listed, about 16% were seen once. The data derive from a study of regulatory T cells in long-lasting Graves disease. The germline gives CDR1 SGHRS, CDR2 YFSETQ. The CDR3 consists of 14 residues. Germline trimming cut 4 bases from V and 3 bases from J; bases unmatched to any gene: 5. Documented time point: newly diagnosed GD, antithyroid drugs for less than 3 months. With RNA extracted from PBMCs as input, the TCR library was made. The same data also went into a second study, on T cells in Graves' hyperthyroidism and ophthalmopathy. According to that study: Primed by the HTBI set, a first-round RT-PCR was run on the TCR CDR3.

The TCR sequence derives from a man in his late teens or twenties with Graves disease. This chain uses TRBV5-1 with TRBJ2-5; TRBD2 agrees at 8 bases. The sequenced sample was peripheral blood mononuclear cells (PBMCs), obtained at new diagnosis, from a patient treated with antithyroid drugs. The CDR3 nucleotides read TGCGCCAGCAGCCTAAGCGGGAGTGAAGAGACCCAGTACTTC. It yields the protein CASSLSGSEETQYF.